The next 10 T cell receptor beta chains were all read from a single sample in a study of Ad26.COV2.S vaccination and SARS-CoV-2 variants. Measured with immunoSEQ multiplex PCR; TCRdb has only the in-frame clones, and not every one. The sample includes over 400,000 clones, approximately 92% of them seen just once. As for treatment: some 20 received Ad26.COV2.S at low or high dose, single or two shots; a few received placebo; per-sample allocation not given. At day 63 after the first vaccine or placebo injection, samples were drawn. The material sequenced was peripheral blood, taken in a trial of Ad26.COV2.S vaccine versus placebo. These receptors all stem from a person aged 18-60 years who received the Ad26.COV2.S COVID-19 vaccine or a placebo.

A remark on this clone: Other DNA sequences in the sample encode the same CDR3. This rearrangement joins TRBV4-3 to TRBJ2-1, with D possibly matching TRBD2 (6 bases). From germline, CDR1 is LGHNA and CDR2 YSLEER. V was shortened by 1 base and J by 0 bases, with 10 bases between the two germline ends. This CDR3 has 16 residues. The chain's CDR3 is CASSQAGASSYNEQFF. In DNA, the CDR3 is TGCGCCAGCAGCCAAGCGGGAGCGAGCTCCTACAATGAGCAGTTCTTC.

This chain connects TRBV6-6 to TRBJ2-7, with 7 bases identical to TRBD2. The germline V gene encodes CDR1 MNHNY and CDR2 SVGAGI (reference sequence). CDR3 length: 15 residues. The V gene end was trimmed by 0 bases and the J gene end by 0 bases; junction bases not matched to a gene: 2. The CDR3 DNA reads TGTGCCAGCAGTTACTCTTCGGGGGGCTCCTACGAGCAGTACTTC. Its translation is CASSYSSGGSYEQYF.

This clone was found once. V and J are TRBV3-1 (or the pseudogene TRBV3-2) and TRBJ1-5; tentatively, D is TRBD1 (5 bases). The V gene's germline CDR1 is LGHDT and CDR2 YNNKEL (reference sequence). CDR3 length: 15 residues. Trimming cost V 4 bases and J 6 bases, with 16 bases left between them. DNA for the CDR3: TGTGCCAGCAGCCCATTACGGGGGGGAGGTCAGCCCCAGCATTTT. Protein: CASSPLRGGGQPQHF.

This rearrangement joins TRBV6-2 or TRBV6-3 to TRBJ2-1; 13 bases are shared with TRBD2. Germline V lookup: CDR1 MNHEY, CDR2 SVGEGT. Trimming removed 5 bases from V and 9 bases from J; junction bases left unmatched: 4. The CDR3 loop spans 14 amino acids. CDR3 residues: CASSDGTSGVEQFF. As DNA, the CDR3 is TGTGCCAGCAGTGACGGGACTAGCGGGGTTGAGCAGTTCTTC.

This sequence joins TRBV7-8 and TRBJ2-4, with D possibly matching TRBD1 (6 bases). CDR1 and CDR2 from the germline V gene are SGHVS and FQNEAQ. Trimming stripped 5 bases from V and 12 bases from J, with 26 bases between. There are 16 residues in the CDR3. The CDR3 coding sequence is TGTGCCAGCAGCCAAAACTACGCGGCCCGGGACAATAATCAGTACTTC. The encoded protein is CASSQNYAARDNNQYF.

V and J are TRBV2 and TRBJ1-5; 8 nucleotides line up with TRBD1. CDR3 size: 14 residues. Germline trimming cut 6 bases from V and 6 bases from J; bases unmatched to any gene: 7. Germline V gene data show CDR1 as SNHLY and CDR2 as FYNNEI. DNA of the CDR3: TGTGCCAGCAGGACCGGACAGGGAAGTCAGCCCCAGCATTTT. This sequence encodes CASRTGQGSQPQHF. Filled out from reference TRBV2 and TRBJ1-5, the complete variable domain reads EPEVTQTPSHQVTQMGQEVILRCVPISNHLYFYWYRQILGQKVEFLVSFYNNEISEKSEIFDDQFSVERPDGSNFTLKIRSTKLEDSAMYFCASRTGQGSQPQHFGDGTRLSIL.

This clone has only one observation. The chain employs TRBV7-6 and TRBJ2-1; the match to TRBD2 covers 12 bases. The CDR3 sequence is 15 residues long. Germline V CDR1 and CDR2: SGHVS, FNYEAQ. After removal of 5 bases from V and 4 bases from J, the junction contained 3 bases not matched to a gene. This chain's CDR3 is CASSTSGGQYNEQFF. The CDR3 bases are TGTGCCAGCAGCACTAGCGGGGGGCAATACAATGAGCAGTTCTTC.

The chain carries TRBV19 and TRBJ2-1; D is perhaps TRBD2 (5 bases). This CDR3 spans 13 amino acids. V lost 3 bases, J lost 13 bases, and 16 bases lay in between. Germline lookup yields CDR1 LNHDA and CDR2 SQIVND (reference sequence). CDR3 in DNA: TGTGCCAGTAGTATCACGTCTTCCGGAGGACAGTTCTTC. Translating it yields CASSITSSGGQFF. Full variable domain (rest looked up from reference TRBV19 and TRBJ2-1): DGGITQSPKYLFRKEGQNVTLSCEQNLNHDAMYWYRQDPGQGLRLIYYSQIVNDFQKGDIAEGYSVSREKKESFPLTVTSAQKNPTAFYLCASSITSSGGQFFGPGTRLTVL.

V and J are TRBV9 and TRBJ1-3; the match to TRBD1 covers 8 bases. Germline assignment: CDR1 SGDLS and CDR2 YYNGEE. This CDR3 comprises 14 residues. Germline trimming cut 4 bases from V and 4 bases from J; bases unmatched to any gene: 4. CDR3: CASSKQGAGNTIYF. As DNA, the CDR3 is TGTGCCAGCAGCAAGCAGGGGGCGGGAAACACCATATATTTT.

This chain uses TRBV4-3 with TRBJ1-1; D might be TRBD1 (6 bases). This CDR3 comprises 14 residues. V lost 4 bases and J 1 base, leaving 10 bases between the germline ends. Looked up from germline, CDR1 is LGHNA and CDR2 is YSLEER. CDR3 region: CASSPGTRNTEAFF. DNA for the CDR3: TGCGCCAGCAGCCCCGGGACAAGGAACACTGAAGCTTTCTTT.